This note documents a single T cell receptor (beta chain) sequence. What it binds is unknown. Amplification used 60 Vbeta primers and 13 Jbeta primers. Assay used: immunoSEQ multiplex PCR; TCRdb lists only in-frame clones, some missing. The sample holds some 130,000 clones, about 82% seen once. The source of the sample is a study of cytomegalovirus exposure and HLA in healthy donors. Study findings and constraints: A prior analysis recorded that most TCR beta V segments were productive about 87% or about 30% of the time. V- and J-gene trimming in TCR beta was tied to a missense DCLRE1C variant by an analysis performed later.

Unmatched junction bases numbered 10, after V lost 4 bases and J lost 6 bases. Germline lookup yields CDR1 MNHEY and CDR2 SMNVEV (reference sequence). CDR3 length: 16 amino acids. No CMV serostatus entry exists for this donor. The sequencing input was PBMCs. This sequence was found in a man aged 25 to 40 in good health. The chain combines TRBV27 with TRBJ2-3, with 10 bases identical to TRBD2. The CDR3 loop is CASSSALAGVGDTQYF. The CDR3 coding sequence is TGTGCCAGCAGTTCGGCCCTAGCGGGAGTAGGGGATACGCAGTATTTT.